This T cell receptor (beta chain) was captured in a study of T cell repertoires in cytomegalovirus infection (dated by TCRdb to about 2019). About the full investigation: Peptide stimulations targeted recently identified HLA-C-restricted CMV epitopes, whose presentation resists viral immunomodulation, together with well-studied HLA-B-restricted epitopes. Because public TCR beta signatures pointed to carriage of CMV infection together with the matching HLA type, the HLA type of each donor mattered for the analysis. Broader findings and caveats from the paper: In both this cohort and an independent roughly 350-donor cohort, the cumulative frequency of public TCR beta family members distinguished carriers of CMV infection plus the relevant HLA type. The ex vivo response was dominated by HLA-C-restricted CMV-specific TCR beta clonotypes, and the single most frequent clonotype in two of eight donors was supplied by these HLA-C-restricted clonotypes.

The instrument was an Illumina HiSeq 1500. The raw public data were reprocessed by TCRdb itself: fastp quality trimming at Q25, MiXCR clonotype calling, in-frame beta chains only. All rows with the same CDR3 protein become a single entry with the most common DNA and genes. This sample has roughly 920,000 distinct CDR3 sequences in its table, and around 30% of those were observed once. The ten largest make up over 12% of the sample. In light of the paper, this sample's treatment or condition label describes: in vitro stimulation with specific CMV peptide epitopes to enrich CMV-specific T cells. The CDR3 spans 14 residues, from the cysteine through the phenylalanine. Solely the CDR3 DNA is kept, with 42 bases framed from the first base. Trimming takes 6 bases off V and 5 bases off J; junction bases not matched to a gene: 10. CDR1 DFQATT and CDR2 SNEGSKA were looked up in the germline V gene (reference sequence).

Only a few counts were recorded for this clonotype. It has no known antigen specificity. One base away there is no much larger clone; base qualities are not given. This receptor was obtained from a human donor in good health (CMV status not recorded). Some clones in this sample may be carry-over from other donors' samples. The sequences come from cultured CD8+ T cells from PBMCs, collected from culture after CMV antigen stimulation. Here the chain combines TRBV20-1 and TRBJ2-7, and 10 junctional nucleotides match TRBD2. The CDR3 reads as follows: CSAPLAGELHEQYF. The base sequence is TGCAGTGCGCCCCTAGCGGGGGAGCTCCACGAGCAGTACTTC.